The 7 T cell receptor beta chains below were found in one sample sequenced in a study of T cell repertoires in cytomegalovirus infection. TCRdb analysed the reads with MiXCR anew, one entry per CDR3 protein. The sample contains roughly 340,000 distinct CDR3 sequences, about 28% of which appear only once. The antigens these receptors bind are not known. The input for sequencing was cultured PBMCs, taken from culture after CMV antigen stimulation. Source of these receptors: a human donor in good health (CMV status not recorded). Some clones in this sample may be carry-over from other donors' samples.

The chain couples TRBV27 to TRBJ2-7; D call uncertain. Germline loops: CDR1 MNHEY, CDR2 SMNVEV (reference sequence). The CDR3 has 16 amino acids. Trimming removed 4 bases at V and 2 bases at J, with 18 bases between. The CDR3: CASSSPIDKAPYEQYF. The CDR3 DNA is TGTGCCAGCAGTTCGCCGATCGACAAGGCTCCCTACGAGCAGTACTTC.

In its sample, this clonotype was seen a few times. The J gene is TRBJ2-2, the V gene TRBV7-9, with TRBD2 matching 11 bases. The CDR3 totals 18 residues. J lost 0 bases, V lost 3 bases, and 6 bases had no gene match. Germline V gene data show CDR1 as SEHNR and CDR2 as FQNEAQ (reference sequence). DNA of the CDR3: TGTGCCAGCAGCTTTACGCCGGGACTAGCGGCGAACACCGGGGAGCTGTTTTTT. Amino acids: CASSFTPGLAANTGELFF.

This clonotype was found a few times. The J gene is TRBJ2-1, the V gene TRBV7-8; 8 bases line up with TRBD1. Germline lookup yields CDR1 SGHVS and CDR2 FQNEAQ. The CDR3 is 14 amino acids. V was pared by 3 bases and J by 7 bases, with 5 bases of the junction left unmatched. The CDR3 loop reads CASSLSQGANEQFF. CDR3 nucleotide sequence: TGTGCCAGCAGCTTGTCGCAGGGGGCTAATGAGCAGTTCTTC.

The V and J genes are TRBV19 and TRBJ1-1; D is perhaps TRBD1 (5 bases). The CDR3 has 15 amino acids. Trimming pared 6 bases from V and 2 bases from J, leaving 16 bases between. CDR1 LNHDA and CDR2 SQIVND come from the germline V gene (reference sequence). CDR3 protein: CASRRGDGKNTEAFF. CDR3 DNA: TGTGCCAGTAGAAGAGGGGACGGGAAAAACACTGAAGCTTTCTTT. The full variable domain, in which reference TRBV19 and TRBJ1-1 provide the parts outside the CDR3, is DGGITQSPKYLFRKEGQNVTLSCEQNLNHDAMYWYRQDPGQGLRLIYYSQIVNDFQKGDIAEGYSVSREKKESFPLTVTSAQKNPTAFYLCASRRGDGKNTEAFFGQGTRLTVV.

The chain has TRBV6-5 and TRBJ1-3; D is possibly TRBD1 (5 bases). The CDR3 loop spans 15 amino acids. V was pared by 5 bases and J by 3 bases, with 14 bases between. Looked up from germline, CDR1 is MNHEY and CDR2 is SVGAGI. Written as DNA, the CDR3 is TGTGCCAGCAGTCAGAAAGGCAGGGTTGGAAACACCATATATTTT. Encoded protein: CASSQKGRVGNTIYF.

J is TRBJ1-1 and V is TRBV7-9; a possible D gene is TRBD1 (5 bases). Trimming took off 3 bases at V and 1 base at J, with 21 bases between the two ends. Germline lookup yields CDR1 SEHNR and CDR2 FQNEAQ (reference sequence). The CDR3 spans 18 residues. The CDR3 DNA follows: TGTGCCAGCAGCTTTGGCCCCCCTGTGGGACGGTGGAACACTGAAGCTTTCTTT. It specifies CASSFGPPVGRWNTEAFF.

For the CDR3, the DNA is TGTGCCAGCAGTTTGGGGGGACAGGGGGCAAACTATGGCTACACCTTC. Its protein product is CASSLGGQGANYGYTF. The chain links TRBV27 to TRBJ1-2, with 12 positions matching TRBD1. CDR3 length: 16 amino acids. With V trimmed by 3 bases and J by 2 bases, 4 bases remained unmatched. Per the germline V gene, CDR1 is MNHEY and CDR2 is SMNVEV (reference sequence).